The rows below give T cell receptor beta chains drawn from one sample of a study of T cells in Graves' hyperthyroidism and ophthalmopathy. Each CDR3 protein gets one entry after TCRdb re-called the multiplex PCR reads with MiXCR. The repertoire holds roughly 200,000 distinct CDR3 sequences, with roughly 18% as singletons. The source material was blood. Every receptor here comes from a man aged 40-55 years with Graves' hyperthyroidism. Both conserved end residues are part of each CDR3. D genes are given only for firm matches. Clone sizes are given selectively: once, few, many, or a class where the clone is expanded.

v_call,clone_size,j_call,d_call,cdr3_length,cdr3_aa,cdr3_nt
TRBV19,-,TRBJ1-5,-,16,CASTVGRLGGNQPQHF,TGTGCCAGTACCGTTGGCCGGCTCGGGGGCAATCAGCCCCAGCATTTT
TRBV5-1,many,TRBJ2-3,-,14,CASSSTGFRDTQYF,TGCGCCAGCAGCTCTACAGGGTTTCGAGATACGCAGTATTTT
TRBV7-2,many,TRBJ2-7,-,14,CASRDTDSSYEQYF,TGTGCCAGCAGGGACACGGACAGTTCCTACGAGCAGTACTTC
TRBV7-2,many,TRBJ2-1,TRBD1,15,CASRLDRGSYNEQFF,TGTGCCAGCAGGTTGGACAGGGGGTCCTACAATGAGCAGTTCTTC
TRBV6-1,-,TRBJ2-5,TRBD1,17,CASRHYRDRAAQETQYF,TGTGCCAGCAGGCACTACCGGGACAGGGCGGCGCAAGAGACCCAGTACTTC
TRBV29-1,-,TRBJ2-5,-,16,CSVEALGEKWGETQYF,TGCAGCGTTGAAGCCTTGGGGGAGAAGTGGGGAGAGACCCAGTACTTC
TRBV27,few,TRBJ1-1,-,14,CASSLGHMNTEAFF,TGTGCCAGCAGTCTGGGACATATGAACACTGAAGCTTTCTTT
TRBV29-1,-,TRBJ1-2,TRBD1,13,CSALETGGDGYTF,TGCAGCGCTCTAGAGACAGGGGGCGATGGCTACACCTTC
TRBV7-2,-,TRBJ1-5,-,15,CASSLAPGSNQPQHF,TGTGCCAGCAGCTTAGCGCCCGGGAGCAATCAGCCCCAGCATTTT
TRBV2,many,TRBJ2-7,-,13,CASRWGLSYEQYF,TGTGCCAGCAGGTGGGGCCTCTCCTACGAGCAGTACTTC
TRBV28,many,TRBJ2-7,-,15,CASSPSGLGVHEQYF,TGTGCCAGCAGTCCATCGGGCCTCGGGGTCCACGAGCAGTACTTC
TRBV5-1,few,TRBJ2-5,-,13,CASSAGGKETQYF,TGCGCCAGCTCCGCGGGCGGAAAAGAGACCCAGTACTTC
TRBV28,many,TRBJ1-1,-,11,CASRTGLQAFF,TGTGCCAGCAGGACGGGACTCCAAGCTTTCTTT
TRBV24-1,few,TRBJ2-6,-,14,CATSDPSGANVLTF,TGTGCCACCAGTGATCCCTCTGGGGCCAACGTCCTGACTTTC
TRBV13,-,TRBJ2-3,TRBD2,16,CASSSLSSGDTDTQYF,TGTGCCAGCAGCTCCCTGTCTAGCGGGGACACAGATACGCAGTATTTT
TRBV5-1,-,TRBJ1-1,TRBD1,16,CASSLELVGQGEEAFF,TGCGCCAGCAGCTTAGAGTTGGTAGGGCAGGGGGAGGAAGCTTTCTTT
TRBV25-1,few,TRBJ1-2,-,16,CASSEYGGAGDYGYTF,TGTGCCAGCAGTGAATATGGGGGGGCAGGGGACTATGGCTACACCTTC
TRBV20-1,-,TRBJ1-1,TRBD1,14,CSARAGQTRTEAFF,TGCAGTGCTAGAGCGGGACAGACAAGGACTGAAGCTTTCTTT
TRBV29-1,many,TRBJ2-2,TRBD1,14,CSVDRGHNTGELFF,TGCAGCGTTGATAGGGGGCACAACACCGGGGAGCTGTTTTTT
TRBV6-1,many,TRBJ1-5,-,16,CASSERGGYSNQPQHF,TGTGCCAGCAGTGAGCGGGGGGGATATAGCAATCAGCCCCAGCATTTT
TRBV5-1,many,TRBJ1-2,-,14,CASSLGTENYGYTF,TGCGCCAGCAGCTTGGGGACAGAAAACTATGGCTACACCTTC
TRBV9,-,TRBJ2-7,-,12,CASSLIPGEQYF,TGTGCCAGCAGCCTAATCCCTGGCGAGCAGTACTTC
TRBV12-3/TRBV12-4,many,TRBJ2-2,-,15,CASRPGTPNTGELFF,TGTGCCAGCAGACCCGGGACACCGAACACCGGGGAGCTGTTTTTT
TRBV20-1,few,TRBJ1-2,-,16,CSARATSYRSNYGYTF,TGCAGTGCTAGAGCCACGTCTTATAGAAGTAACTATGGCTACACCTTC
TRBV15,-,TRBJ2-5,TRBD1,16,CATSRVWTGVEETQYF,TGTGCCACCAGCAGAGTTTGGACAGGCGTTGAAGAGACCCAGTACTTC
TRBV30,many,TRBJ1-1,-,14,CAWSTPFALAEAFF,TGTGCCTGGAGCACCCCCTTCGCCCTGGCTGAAGCTTTCTTT
TRBV19,few,TRBJ2-1,TRBD1,15,CASSIVGTDYNEQFF,TGTGCCAGTAGTATAGTAGGGACAGATTACAATGAGCAGTTCTTC
TRBV7-2,-,TRBJ2-1,TRBD1,16,CASSYYRGWFYNEQFF,TGTGCCAGCAGCTACTACAGGGGTTGGTTCTACAATGAGCAGTTCTTC
TRBV18,many,TRBJ2-1,-,13,CASSPNRFNEQFF,TGTGCCAGCTCACCAAACAGGTTCAATGAGCAGTTCTTC
TRBV7-2,many,TRBJ2-3,TRBD2,18,CASSLGPRGTYTTDTQYF,TGTGCCAGCAGCTTAGGTCCGCGGGGGACCTACACCACAGATACGCAGTATTTT
TRBV11-1,many,TRBJ2-5,TRBD1,16,CASSSLRDREQETQYF,TGTGCCAGCAGCTCCCTTAGGGACAGGGAACAAGAGACCCAGTACTTC
TRBV3-1,many,TRBJ2-7,TRBD2,11,CASGRGGEQYF,TGTGCCAGCGGGAGGGGTGGCGAGCAGTACTTC
TRBV5-1,many,TRBJ1-1,TRBD1,16,CASSLGTGITLTEAFF,TGCGCCAGCAGCCTGGGGACAGGGATTACCCTGACTGAAGCTTTCTTT
TRBV29-1,many,TRBJ2-3,TRBD1,14,CSFSGTVRDKAQYF,TGCAGCTTTTCCGGGACAGTCCGGGACAAGGCGCAGTATTTT
TRBV20-1,many,TRBJ2-5,-,12,CSAPGPGETQYF,TGCAGTGCGCCGGGGCCGGGAGAGACCCAGTACTTC
TRBV10-3,-,TRBJ2-7,-,12,CAISDRGYEQYF,TGTGCCATCAGTGACAGGGGCTACGAGCAGTACTTC
TRBV5-4,-,TRBJ2-1,TRBD2,19,CASAKDGTSGGSSYNEQFF,TGTGCCAGCGCCAAAGATGGGACTAGCGGGGGGAGCTCCTACAATGAGCAGTTCTTC
TRBV5-1,many,TRBJ1-2,-,14,CASSPGLSAYGYTF,TGCGCCAGCAGCCCTGGACTGTCGGCCTATGGCTACACCTTC
TRBV7-2,few,TRBJ2-7,TRBD2,15,CASSLAFGGTYEQYF,TGTGCCAGCAGCTTAGCGTTCGGGGGGACCTACGAGCAGTACTTC
TRBV27,few,TRBJ2-5,TRBD1,15,CASRESPGGAETQYF,TGTGCCAGCAGGGAATCTCCAGGGGGCGCAGAGACCCAGTACTTC
TRBV28,-,TRBJ1-2,-,13,CASSLRVEFGYTF,TGTGCCAGCAGCCTCCGGGTAGAGTTTGGCTACACCTTC
TRBV7-3,many,TRBJ1-6,-,15,CASSLTRQGNSPLHF,TGTGCCAGCAGCTTAACACGGCAGGGGAATTCACCCCTCCACTTT
TRBV6-2/TRBV6-3,few,TRBJ2-3,-,13,CASQLTAADTQYF,TGTGCCAGCCAATTGACCGCGGCAGATACGCAGTATTTT
TRBV20-1,few,TRBJ2-6,-,14,CSAKQGSGANVLTF,TGCAGTGCAAAACAGGGCTCTGGGGCCAACGTCCTGACTTTC
TRBV15,many,TRBJ1-1,-,15,CATSNPGQLNTEAFF,TGTGCCACCAGCAACCCCGGACAGTTGAACACTGAAGCTTTCTTT
TRBV2,many,TRBJ1-6,-,14,CASSEPGGNSPLHF,TGTGCCAGCAGTGAACCCGGGGGGAATTCACCCCTCCACTTT
TRBV11-2,-,TRBJ2-3,-,14,CASSLDYLTDTQYF,TGTGCCAGCAGCCTCGACTACCTTACAGATACGCAGTATTTT
TRBV3-1,many,TRBJ1-1,-,18,CASSQDRGRTKRDTEAFF,TGTGCCAGCAGCCAAGATAGGGGCAGGACAAAAAGGGACACTGAAGCTTTCTTT